Each of the 31 T cell receptor beta chains below was sequenced from the same sample in a study of human T cells and chemical hapten exposure. Individual cDNA molecules received unique molecular identifiers in the library. TCRdb reprocessed the reads via MiXCR and lists one record per CDR3 protein. The sample lists 95,000 to 150,000 distinct CDR3 sequences, more than 8.5% occurring once. From whole blood left unfractionated, total RNA was extracted. The material sequenced was whole blood. These receptors all come from a human donor in good health. Some clones in this sample may be carry-over from other donors' samples.

The V and J genes are TRBV5-1 and TRBJ1-4; TRBD1 matches 7 bases. The length of the CDR3 is 14 residues. V lost 5 bases, J lost 4 bases, and 5 bases stayed unmatched. Germline assignment: CDR1 SGHRS and CDR2 YFSETQ. CDR3 in DNA: TGCGCCAGCAGACGACAGGGCCTTAATGAAAAACTGTTTTTT. Amino acids: CASRRQGLNEKLFF. Full variable domain (rest looked up from reference TRBV5-1 and TRBJ1-4): KAGVTQTPRYLIKTRGQQVTLSCSPISGHRSVSWYQQTPGQGLQFLFEYFSETQRNKGNFPGRFSGRQFSNSRSEMNVSTLELGDSALYLCASRRQGLNEKLFFGSGTQLSVL.

This chain uses TRBV5-1 with TRBJ1-1; no clear D. This CDR3 comprises 14 residues. Germline V gene sequence: CDR1 SGHRS, CDR2 YFSETQ. V was pared by 2 bases and J by 4 bases, with 12 bases between. In DNA, the CDR3 is TGCGCCAGCAGCTTTACGGCCCGACTCACTGAAGCTTTCTTT. This gives the protein CASSFTARLTEAFF.

The chain joins TRBV2 to TRBJ2-1; 10 nucleotides agree with TRBD2. With 6 bases clipped from V and 7 bases from J, the junction kept 12 bases outside the gene matches. The CDR3 spans 16 residues. Germline CDR1 is SNHLY and CDR2 is FYNNEI. This chain's CDR3 is CASRDLEAGGPNEQFF. As DNA, the CDR3 is TGTGCCAGCAGGGACCTCGAAGCGGGGGGGCCGAATGAGCAGTTCTTC.

The chain employs TRBV19 and TRBJ2-4, with 16 nucleotides matching TRBD2. CDR1 is LNHDA and CDR2 is SQIVND in the germline V gene (reference sequence). Germline trimming cut 5 bases from V and 1 base from J; bases unmatched to any gene: 8. The CDR3 spans 19 residues. As DNA, the CDR3 is TGTGCCAGTAGTTTCGGGACTAGCGGGAGGGGGGAGGCCAAAAACATTCAGTACTTC. Translated: CASSFGTSGRGEAKNIQYF.

There are a few counts of this clonotype. The chain carries TRBV5-1 and TRBJ2-6, with D perhaps matching TRBD1 (6 bases). In germline, CDR1 is SGHRS, CDR2 YFSETQ. The CDR3 runs to 14 residues. The V and J ends lost 3 bases and 11 bases respectively, with 15 bases between them. The CDR3 spells CASSSRGPDDVLTF. The CDR3 bases are TGCGCCAGCAGCTCCAGGGGACCTGACGACGTCCTGACTTTC.

This clonotype was counted ten times or more. V usage is TRBV15 and J usage is TRBJ2-1; D unclear. CDR3 length equals 13 residues. Trimming pared 0 bases from V and 9 bases from J, leaving 9 bases between. From germline, CDR1 is LNHNV and CDR2 YYDKDF (reference sequence). CDR3 coding DNA: TGTGCCACCAGCAGAGACCCAGCGAGTGAGCAGTTCTTC. Translated: CATSRDPASEQFF.

Ten or more counts support this clonotype. The rearrangement links TRBV5-4 to TRBJ1-1; D is perhaps TRBD1 (6 bases). Germline V CDR1 and CDR2: SGHNT, YYREEE (reference sequence). The length of the CDR3 is 15 residues. V was shortened by 4 bases and J by 1 base, with 14 bases between the two germline ends. The chain's CDR3 is CASSLAAGANTEAFF. The CDR3 DNA follows: TGTGCCAGCAGCCTCGCAGCGGGGGCGAACACTGAAGCTTTCTTT. The whole variable domain, remainder taken from reference TRBV5-4 and TRBJ1-1, is ETGVTQSPTHLIKTRGQQVTLRCSSQSGHNTVSWYQQALGQGPQFIFQYYREEENGRGNFPPRFSGLQFPNYSSELNVNALELDDSALYLCASSLAAGANTEAFFGQGTRLTVV.

This clonotype was seen at least ten times. This chain joins TRBV12-3 or TRBV12-4 and TRBJ1-2; TRBD1 aligns across 8 bases. The CDR3 is 14 residues long. J lost 3 bases, V lost 6 bases, and 6 bases had no gene match. DNA of the CDR3: TGTGCCAGCAGGTCGACAGGGGTTGACTATGGCTACACCTTC. Its translation: CASRSTGVDYGYTF.

This clonotype was seen many times. V and J are TRBV4-3 and TRBJ1-6, with D unclear. The germline V and J ends were trimmed by 1 base and 7 bases, with 8 bases remaining between them. The CDR3 runs to 14 residues. Germline V lookup: CDR1 LGHNA, CDR2 YSLEER. Written as DNA, the CDR3 is TGCGCCAGCAGCCAAGTTGGGCCAAATTCACCCCTCCACTTT. Translating gives CASSQVGPNSPLHF.

This clonotype was seen a handful of times. This chain uses TRBV19 with TRBJ2-7, with D perhaps matching TRBD1 or TRBD2 (5 bases each). Germline assignment: CDR1 LNHDA and CDR2 SQIVND (reference sequence). Deletions cut 5 bases from V and 4 bases from J, with 18 bases between. The CDR3 covers 15 residues. The CDR3 region is CASSADGANRYEQYF. The CDR3 DNA sequence: TGTGCCAGTAGTGCCGACGGGGCAAATCGGTACGAGCAGTACTTC.

The table lists this clonotype with many counts. The genes are TRBV10-2 and TRBJ1-1, with TRBD1 matching 9 bases. Germline V gene sequence: CDR1 WSHSY, CDR2 SAAADI. V shed 3 bases, J shed 3 bases, and the junction held 5 bases outside the gene matches. This CDR3 is built from 15 residues. CDR3 nucleotide sequence: TGCGCCAGCAGTGAAGGGAGGACAGGGGACACTGAAGCTTTCTTT. Amino acids: CASSEGRTGDTEAFF.

V is TRBV6-2 or TRBV6-3 and J is TRBJ2-5; D is perhaps TRBD1 (7 bases). The germline V and J ends were trimmed by 6 bases and 4 bases, with 12 bases remaining between them. The CDR3 totals 13 residues. Germline assignment: CDR1 MNHEY and CDR2 SVGEGT. In DNA, the CDR3 is TGTGCCAGCAGACGACAGGGAGGAGAGACCCAGTACTTC. Translating gives CASRRQGGETQYF.

This clonotype has only a few counts. The rearrangement joins TRBV3-1 to TRBJ2-5; 8 bases are shared with TRBD1. This CDR3 contains 16 residues. With V trimmed by 3 bases and J by 1 base, 7 bases remained unmatched. Looked up from germline, CDR1 is LGHDT and CDR2 is YNNKEL (reference sequence). The CDR3 spells CASSHADRGIQETQYF. CDR3 sequence (DNA): TGTGCCAGCAGCCATGCTGACAGGGGTATCCAAGAGACCCAGTACTTC.

This clonotype was seen many times. The V call is TRBV7-6, the J call TRBJ1-1; tentatively, D is TRBD1 (6 bases). The CDR3 extends over 13 amino acids. V was clipped by 4 bases and J by 5 bases, with 11 bases between them. Germline V gene sequence: CDR1 SGHVS, CDR2 FNYEAQ. The CDR3 DNA sequence: TGTGCCAGCAGCTCCGGGACATTGACTGAAGCTTTCTTT. Translated: CASSSGTLTEAFF.

This clonotype appeared many times. J is TRBJ1-1 and V is TRBV2; 8 nucleotides agree with TRBD1. Unmatched junction bases numbered 3, after V lost 6 bases and J lost 6 bases. CDR1 and CDR2 (germline): SNHLY, FYNNEI. The CDR3 runs to 12 residues. The CDR3 sequence: CASSEQGAEAFF. DNA of the CDR3: TGTGCCAGCAGCGAACAGGGGGCTGAAGCTTTCTTT.

The chain carries TRBV9 and TRBJ2-7; no firm D call. CDR3 length equals 14 residues. V lost 0 bases, J lost 4 bases, and 11 bases lay in between. From germline, CDR1 is SGDLS and CDR2 YYNGEE. The CDR3 loop reads CASSVATDGYEQYF. The CDR3 bases are TGTGCCAGCAGCGTAGCTACGGATGGATACGAGCAGTACTTC.

This clonotype was counted many times. This sequence joins TRBV20-1 and TRBJ1-2, with 9 nucleotides matching TRBD1. The CDR3 runs to 16 residues. In germline, CDR1 is DFQATT, CDR2 SNEGSKA (reference sequence). V trimming: 3 bases; J trimming: 4 bases; junction bases outside the gene matches: 12. CDR3 DNA: TGCAGTGCTAGTCCGGGACAGGGTGGGGCCGCCTATGGCTACACCTTC. Its translation is CSASPGQGGAAYGYTF.

Written as DNA, the CDR3 is TGCGCCAGCACCTTACCTAATGACCAAACGCAGTATTTT. Translation: CASTLPNDQTQYF. V usage is TRBV5-1 and J usage is TRBJ2-3, with unresolved D. Germline CDR1 and CDR2: SGHRS and YFSETQ. The ends were cut back, 6 bases at V and 9 bases at J, with 17 bases in the middle. The CDR3 contains 13 residues.

The J gene is TRBJ2-7, the V gene TRBV2, with 7 nucleotides matching TRBD1. This CDR3 has 16 residues. Germline assignment: CDR1 SNHLY and CDR2 FYNNEI. The J segment lost 5 bases and the V segment lost 7 bases, leaving 17 bases of the junction unmatched. The CDR3 reads CASNLTPDRAGDEQYF. The CDR3 nucleotides read TGTGCCAGCAATCTCACCCCTGACAGGGCAGGGGACGAGCAGTACTTC.

This chain joins TRBV6-5 and TRBJ1-1; D unclear. Trimming stripped 0 bases from V and 0 bases from J, with 8 bases between. Germline loops: CDR1 MNHEY, CDR2 SVGAGI. The length of the CDR3 is 15 residues. DNA of the CDR3: TGTGCCAGCAGTTACTCCGCGGTGGTGAACACTGAAGCTTTCTTT. Translating it yields CASSYSAVVNTEAFF.

V and J are TRBV29-1 and TRBJ2-1; no clear D. In germline, CDR1 is SQVTM, CDR2 ANQGSEA. The CDR3 has 15 residues. V was cut by 3 bases and J by 0 bases, with 12 bases left in between. The CDR3 coding sequence is TGCAGCGTTGAGAAGGGAAAGGGCTCCTACAATGAGCAGTTCTTC. It codes for CSVEKGKGSYNEQFF.

The rearrangement joins TRBV12-3 or TRBV12-4 to TRBJ2-6; unclear D gene. The CDR3 sequence is 14 residues long. Deletions cut 8 bases from V and 1 base from J, with 9 bases between. CDR3 sequence: CASGLGSGANVLTF. CDR3 DNA: TGTGCCAGCGGGTTAGGGTCTGGGGCCAACGTCCTGACTTTC.

The rearrangement joins TRBV7-9 to TRBJ2-7; 9 positions match TRBD1. V lost 7 bases, J lost 2 bases, and 6 bases stayed unmatched. The CDR3 runs to 14 residues. Germline values: CDR1 SEHNR, CDR2 FQNEAQ (reference sequence). The CDR3 reads CASNHGTGTYEQYF. The DNA for the CDR3 is TGTGCCAGCAACCACGGGACAGGGACCTACGAGCAGTACTTC. Full variable domain (remainder filled in from reference TRBV7-9 and TRBJ2-7): DTGVSQNPRHKITKRGQNVTFRCDPISEHNRLYWYRQTLGQGPEFLTYFQNEAQLEKSRLLSDRFSAERPKGSFSTLEIQRTEQGDSAMYLCASNHGTGTYEQYFGPGTRLTVT.

This clonotype was seen ten or more times. The chain links TRBV20-1 to TRBJ2-2; D gene unclear. Trimming stripped 1 base from V and 4 bases from J, with 10 bases between. Germline V lookup: CDR1 DFQATT, CDR2 SNEGSKA (reference sequence). The CDR3 totals 14 residues. The CDR3 is CSARAFSVTGELFF. The DNA of the CDR3 is TGCAGTGCTAGAGCCTTCTCAGTCACCGGGGAGCTGTTTTTT.

The gene calls are TRBV19 and TRBJ2-1; TRBD2 agrees at 12 bases. Germline V lookup: CDR1 LNHDA, CDR2 SQIVND (reference sequence). This CDR3 contains 16 residues. J lost 4 bases, V lost 3 bases, and 4 bases had no gene match. DNA of the CDR3: TGTGCCAGTAGTATGGGACTAGCGGGTTTTTACAATGAGCAGTTCTTC. This sequence encodes CASSMGLAGFYNEQFF.

This clonotype was observed many times. The V and J genes are TRBV29-1 and TRBJ2-1, with D perhaps matching TRBD2 (5 bases). There are 15 residues in the CDR3. Germline loops: CDR1 SQVTM, CDR2 ANQGSEA. V was clipped by 3 bases and J by 5 bases, with 17 bases between them. The CDR3, as DNA: TGCAGCGTTGAGTCCCCGGGAATTGGGGACAATGAGCAGTTCTTC. This sequence encodes CSVESPGIGDNEQFF.

Many counts were recorded for this clonotype. The V call is TRBV3-1, the J call TRBJ1-2, with D hard to call. CDR3 length equals 14 residues. Germline lookup yields CDR1 LGHDT and CDR2 YNNKEL (reference sequence). V lost 1 base and J 7 bases, leaving 13 bases between the germline ends. CDR3 bases: TGTGCCAGCAGCCAAGGGGAGGTTTTGGGTGGCTACACCTTC. Its protein product is CASSQGEVLGGYTF.

Ten or more counts support this clonotype. The CDR3 region is CASRTGFNQPQHF. DNA of the CDR3: TGTGCCAGCAGGACAGGGTTCAATCAGCCCCAGCATTTT. The chain links TRBV28 to TRBJ1-5; 7 bases line up with TRBD1. The CDR3 runs 13 residues. Germline assignment: CDR1 MDHEN and CDR2 SYDVKM. Losses at the gene ends were 6 bases for V and 3 bases for J; bases not matched to a gene: 2.

V and J are TRBV29-1 and TRBJ1-2; D is unclear. Germline CDR1 SQVTM, CDR2 ANQGSEA. V dropped 1 base and J dropped 6 bases, with 9 bases sitting between them. The CDR3 consists of 12 residues. CDR3 amino acids: CSVEVPIDGYTF. In DNA form, the CDR3 reads TGCAGCGTTGAAGTGCCCATAGATGGCTACACCTTC.

In this sample, this clonotype turned up a few times. V usage is TRBV11-2 and J usage is TRBJ1-2; D is perhaps TRBD1 (5 bases). Trimming stripped 5 bases from V and 0 bases from J, with 16 bases between. The CDR3 contains 16 residues. Germline CDR1 SGHAT, CDR2 FQNNGV. The CDR3 DNA reads as TGTGCCAGCAGCCGTTTTACCGGGACGGCTAACTATGGCTACACCTTC. Translation: CASSRFTGTANYGYTF.

This clonotype was found a few times. This chain connects TRBV6-2 or TRBV6-3 to TRBJ2-1; D unresolved. The CDR3 has 15 residues. The V gene lost 6 bases and the J gene lost 5 bases, with 17 bases spanning the gap. Germline CDR1 is MNHEY and CDR2 is SVGEGT. The CDR3: CASSSTFGWHNEQFF. The CDR3 region has the DNA TGTGCCAGCAGCTCGACATTTGGCTGGCACAATGAGCAGTTCTTC.